These T cell receptor beta chains were read from a single sample in a study of T cell changes during pregnancy in multiple sclerosis. The assay was immunoSEQ multiplex PCR, and TCRdb's table has in-frame clones only and misses some. The sample records some 62,000 clones, over 80% being singletons. This sample comprised peripheral blood, obtained in the second trimester of pregnancy. These receptors all stem from a female donor in good health, enrolled as a control in a pregnancy study. The CDR3 runs from the conserved cysteine through the conserved F or W. A D gene is named only where the DNA matches it firmly. A clone size is listed for some rows: how often the clone was seen (once, few, many), or a class if it is expanded.

>TRBD2|TRBV7-6|TRBJ2-7|-
CASSLASGGFYEQYF
TGTGCCAGCAGCTTAGCTTCGGGAGGGTTCTACGAGCAGTACTTC
>TRBD1|TRBV2|TRBJ1-2|-
CASREGAYGYTF
TGTGCCAGCAGGGAGGGGGCCTATGGCTACACCTTC
>-|TRBV11-2|TRBJ1-3|-
CASSLNVYREGPGNTIYF
TGTGCCAGCAGCCTGAATGTGTACAGGGAAGGTCCTGGAAACACCATATATTTT
>TRBD2|TRBV11-2|TRBJ2-1|-
CASSPWLAGDHNEQFF
TGTGCCAGCAGCCCCTGGCTAGCGGGAGATCACAATGAGCAGTTCTTC
>TRBD2|TRBV4-1|TRBJ2-3|-
CASSLWTSGHSTDTQYF
TGCGCCAGCAGCCTGTGGACTAGCGGGCACAGCACAGATACGCAGTATTTT
>-|TRBV7-2|TRBJ1-1|-
CASSFSGLTEAFF
TGTGCCAGCAGCTTTTCTGGGCTCACTGAAGCTTTCTTT
>TRBD2|TRBV28|TRBJ2-6|-
CASRLAASGRGVGGANVLTF
TGTGCCAGCAGACTTGCGGCTAGCGGGAGGGGTGTGGGTGGGGCCAACGTCCTGACTTTC
>-|TRBV6-1|TRBJ2-1|-
CATHRGASYNEQFF
TGTGCCACCCATCGGGGGGCATCCTACAATGAGCAGTTCTTC
>TRBD2|TRBV4-3|TRBJ2-2|-
CASSQRLAGTNTGELFF
TGCGCCAGCAGCCAAAGGCTAGCGGGAACGAACACCGGGGAGCTGTTTTTT
>-|TRBV21-1|TRBJ1-4|-
CASRFQRGGKLFF
TGTGCCAGCCGATTTCAGAGGGGGGGAAAACTGTTTTTT
>TRBD1|TRBV19|TRBJ2-7|-
CASSIGRGQGEEQYF
TGTGCCAGTAGTATAGGGAGGGGACAGGGCGAAGAGCAGTACTTC
>TRBD1|TRBV19|TRBJ2-7|-
CASSSRTGAFEQYF
TGTGCCAGTAGTAGCCGAACAGGGGCTTTCGAGCAGTACTTC
>-|TRBV16|TRBJ1-1|few
CASSQSGQGTAFF
TGTGCCAGCAGCCAATCGGGTCAGGGGACAGCTTTCTTT
>TRBD2|TRBV18|TRBJ2-1|-
CASSASGYYNEQFF
TGTGCCAGCTCGGCTAGCGGGTACTACAATGAGCAGTTCTTC
>-|TRBV2|TRBJ1-6|-
CASIGVKGPETPLHF
TGTGCCAGCATAGGGGTGAAGGGGCCAGAGACACCCCTCCACTTT
>-|TRBV6-1|TRBJ2-2|once
CASDRQASNTGELFF
TGTGCCAGCGATAGACAGGCCTCGAACACCGGGGAGCTGTTTTTT
>-|TRBV27|TRBJ2-2|-
CASNLYGTSITGELFF
TGTGCCAGCAACCTCTACGGGACAAGCATCACCGGGGAGCTGTTTTTT
>-|TRBV15|TRBJ2-1|-
CATSREPFLALPEQFF
TGTGCCACCAGCAGAGAACCCTTTTTAGCGCTCCCTGAGCAGTTCTTC
>TRBD2|TRBV5-4|TRBJ2-5|-
CASSLPLAGGGQETQYF
TGTGCCAGCAGCTTGCCACTAGCGGGAGGGGGACAAGAGACCCAGTACTTC
>-|TRBV6-5|TRBJ2-7|once
CASSLGAGQRQYF
TGTGCCAGCAGTCTGGGGGCAGGCCAGCGGCAGTACTTC
>-|TRBV5-1|TRBJ2-2|-
CASSLAGHTGELFF
TGCGCCAGCAGCTTGGCTGGCCACACCGGGGAGCTGTTTTTT
>TRBD2|TRBV7-9|TRBJ2-1|-
CASSQSRSGIYNEQFF
TGTGCCAGCAGCCAAAGTAGAAGCGGGATATACAATGAGCAGTTCTTC
>TRBD2|TRBV15|TRBJ2-5|-
CATSPREQRGETQYF
TGTGCCACCAGCCCTCGGGAACAGCGGGGGGAGACCCAGTACTTC
>-|TRBV6-4|TRBJ2-7|-
CASSDHRAGVNDEQYF
TGTGCCAGCAGTGACCATCGAGCAGGGGTTAACGACGAGCAGTACTTC
>TRBD2|TRBV19|TRBJ2-1|-
CASGGGIHEQFF
TGTGCCAGTGGGGGGGGAATCCATGAGCAGTTCTTC
>-|TRBV7-8|TRBJ2-5|once
CASSPRRKRQETQYF
TGTGCCAGCAGCCCACGGAGGAAGCGGCAAGAGACCCAGTACTTC
>TRBD2|TRBV7-7|TRBJ2-3|-
CASSGGVGDTQYF
TGTGCTAGCAGCGGGGGGGTCGGGGATACGCAGTATTTT
>-|TRBV5-1|TRBJ1-6|-
CASSLLAGGNSPLHF
TGCGCCAGCAGCTTGCTTGCCGGGGGTAATTCACCCCTCCACTTT
>-|TRBV2|TRBJ2-7|-
CASSDRYVEQYF
TGTGCCAGCAGTGACAGGTACGTCGAGCAGTACTTC
>-|TRBV6-6|TRBJ1-5|-
CASSYRRDIPPQHF
TGTGCCAGCAGTTACCGCCGGGACATTCCGCCCCAGCATTTT
>-|TRBV15|TRBJ2-2|-
CATSRIAEGGELFF
TGTGCCACCAGCAGAATAGCGGAGGGCGGGGAGCTGTTTTTT
>TRBD1|TRBV2|TRBJ1-2|few
CASRDRDYGYTF
TGTGCCAGCAGGGACAGGGACTATGGCTACACCTTC
>TRBD2|TRBV18|TRBJ2-7|-
CASSPRGAADAYEQYF
TGTGCCAGCTCACCGCGGGGGGCAGCTGACGCCTACGAGCAGTACTTC
>TRBD1|TRBV29-1|TRBJ1-1|-
CSVTRTGGYTEAFF
TGCAGCGTTACGAGGACAGGGGGCTATACTGAAGCTTTCTTT
>TRBD1|TRBV29-1|TRBJ2-5|-
CSAGTGVWEQYF
TGCAGCGCCGGGACAGGGGTATGGGAGCAGTACTTC
>TRBD1|TRBV6-1|TRBJ1-5|-
CASSEVGLGGRNQPQHF
TGTGCCAGCAGTGAAGTGGGTTTAGGGGGCCGCAATCAGCCCCAGCATTTT
>-|TRBV10-3|TRBJ1-5|-
CAISESKVGTASNQPQHF
TGTGCCATCAGTGAGTCGAAAGTGGGGACTGCAAGCAATCAGCCCCAGCATTTT
>-|TRBV30|TRBJ2-5|-
CAWATRPRAQYF
TGTGCCTGGGCAACTAGGCCTCGGGCCCAGTACTTC
>TRBD2|TRBV6-5|TRBJ2-1|once
CASSRTSGQGDEQFF
TGTGCCAGCAGCCGGACTAGCGGCCAAGGTGATGAGCAGTTCTTC
>TRBD1|TRBV7-9|TRBJ2-1|once
CASSLVGQGYNEQFF
TGTGCCAGCAGCTTAGTAGGACAGGGGTACAATGAGCAGTTCTTC
>-|TRBV29-1|TRBJ1-2|-
CSVAGNGGYTF
TGCAGCGTTGCGGGGAATGGTGGCTACACCTTC
>-|TRBV2|TRBJ1-5|-
CASSENAGSQPQHF
TGTGCCAGCAGTGAAAATGCGGGTTCTCAGCCCCAGCATTTT
>-|TRBV30|TRBJ2-3|-
CAWSPLTSTDTQYF
TGTGCCTGGAGTCCCCTAACTAGCACAGATACGCAGTATTTT
>TRBD2|TRBV7-2|TRBJ2-7|-
CASSALAGGPYEQYF
TGTGCCAGCAGCGCACTAGCGGGAGGGCCTTACGAGCAGTACTTC
>-|TRBV18|TRBJ2-5|few
CASSPQSGPPQETQYF
TGTGCCAGCTCACCACAAAGCGGACCCCCTCAAGAGACCCAGTACTTC
>-|TRBV6-5|TRBJ1-5|once
CASRQGNQPQHF
TGTGCCAGTCGTCAGGGCAATCAGCCCCAGCATTTT
>-|TRBV5-8|TRBJ2-4|-
CASSQNKNIQYF
TGTGCCAGCAGCCAAAACAAAAACATTCAGTACTTC
>-|TRBV5-1|TRBJ1-1|-
CASSLYDRLNTEAFF
TGCGCCAGCAGCTTGTATGACAGATTGAACACTGAAGCTTTCTTT
>TRBD2|TRBV5-8|TRBJ2-1|-
CASSLGGTSGSIDEQFF
TGTGCCAGCAGCTTGGGAGGGACTAGCGGGAGTATAGATGAGCAGTTCTTC
>-|TRBV4-2|TRBJ1-5|-
CASSQQQGLDQPQHF
TGTGCCAGCAGCCAACAGCAGGGGTTGGATCAGCCCCAGCATTTT
>-|TRBV5-1|TRBJ1-3|-
CASSPESSGNTIYF
TGCGCCAGCAGCCCCGAGAGTTCTGGAAACACCATATATTTT
>-|TRBV5-1|TRBJ2-1|-
CASSLGLYNEQFF
TGCGCCAGCAGCTTGGGGCTTTACAATGAGCAGTTCTTC
>TRBD2|TRBV5-1|TRBJ2-1|-
CASSSLAGYNEQFF
TGCGCCAGCAGCTCTCTAGCGGGGTACAATGAGCAGTTCTTC
>-|TRBV21-1|TRBJ2-6|-
CATWTGGANVLTF
TGTGCCACCTGGACAGGTGGGGCCAACGTCCTGACTTTC
>-|TRBV2|TRBJ2-5|-
CASSEGGLETQYF
TGTGCCAGCAGTGAAGGAGGGTTGGAGACCCAGTACTTC
>-|TRBV30|TRBJ1-5|-
CAWSEGQGQPQHF
TGTGCCTGGAGCGAAGGGCAGGGCCAGCCCCAGCATTTT
>-|TRBV4-3|TRBJ2-1|-
CASSQDKGAPSYEQFF
TGCGCCAGCAGCCAAGATAAGGGAGCGCCGAGCTATGAGCAGTTCTTC
>TRBD2|TRBV4-1|TRBJ2-7|-
CASSQDQGSGISQYF
TGCGCCAGCAGCCAAGATCAGGGTAGCGGGATTTCCCAGTACTTC
>-|TRBV14|TRBJ1-2|-
CASTARGGVLGDGYTF
TGTGCCAGCACCGCTCGAGGGGGGGTCTTGGGTGATGGCTACACCTTC
>-|TRBV18|TRBJ2-7|-
CASSPIEVGAGFEQYF
TGTGCCAGCTCCCCGATTGAGGTAGGGGCCGGTTTCGAGCAGTACTTC